These T cell receptor beta chains were read from a single sample in a study of Ad26.COV2.S vaccination and SARS-CoV-2 variants. Produced via immunoSEQ multiplex PCR; TCRdb's table is partial and in-frame only. Seen here are 350,000 to 450,000 clones, about four fifths observed once, and the top ten hold just under 7.5%. The sample was peripheral blood, taken in a trial of Ad26.COV2.S vaccine versus placebo. The source of these receptors is a person between 18 and 65 years old who received the Ad26.COV2.S COVID-19 vaccine or a placebo. CDR3s include the opening cysteine and the closing phenylalanine or tryptophan. D genes are given only for firm matches. Size values are once, few and many counts, or a class for expanded clones, and some rows have none.

clone size: -
J gene: TRBJ2-2
V gene: TRBV5-1
D gene: -
CDR3 DNA: TGCGCCAGCAGGGATGGACAGAACACCGGGGAGCTGTTTTTT
CDR3 protein: CASRDGQNTGELFF

clone size: -
J gene: TRBJ2-1
V gene: TRBV6-5
D gene: TRBD2
CDR3 DNA: TGTGCCAGCAGTTTTAGCGGGAGCTCCTACAATGAGCAGTTCTTC
CDR3 protein: CASSFSGSSYNEQFF

clone size: -
J gene: TRBJ1-3
V gene: TRBV7-3
D gene: -
CDR3 DNA: TGTGCCAGCAGCCCGCCGGACAGAATCTCTGGAAACACCATATATTTT
CDR3 protein: CASSPPDRISGNTIYF

clone size: -
J gene: TRBJ1-1
V gene: TRBV5-1
D gene: -
CDR3 DNA: TGCGCCAGCAGCTTCGACACTATGAACACTGAAGCTTTCTTT
CDR3 protein: CASSFDTMNTEAFF

clone size: -
J gene: TRBJ1-6
V gene: TRBV18
D gene: TRBD1
CDR3 DNA: TGTGCCAGCTCACAAGACAGGGTTAATTCACCCCTCCACTTT
CDR3 protein: CASSQDRVNSPLHF

clone size: -
J gene: TRBJ2-2
V gene: TRBV3-1/TRBV3-2
D gene: -
CDR3 DNA: TGTGCCAGCAGCCATAGATCGGTATCTCCCGGGGAGCTGTTTTTT
CDR3 protein: CASSHRSVSPGELFF

clone size: -
J gene: TRBJ2-3
V gene: TRBV11-3
D gene: -
CDR3 DNA: TGTGCCAGCAGCTTAGATAGCAGGGGGGCTGGCACAGATACGCAGTATTTT
CDR3 protein: CASSLDSRGAGTDTQYF

clone size: -
J gene: TRBJ2-3
V gene: TRBV7-3
D gene: TRBD2
CDR3 DNA: TGTGCCAGCTCCTATAGCGGGAGGGCGGTAGATACGCAGTATTTT
CDR3 protein: CASSYSGRAVDTQYF

clone size: -
J gene: TRBJ1-4
V gene: TRBV6-6
D gene: TRBD1
CDR3 DNA: TGTGCCAGCAGTTTCTTACAGGGGCAACTGTTTTTT
CDR3 protein: CASSFLQGQLFF

clone size: few
J gene: TRBJ2-7
V gene: TRBV7-2
D gene: TRBD1
CDR3 DNA: TGTGCCAGCAGCCCGACAGGGGGTCGGTCCTACGAGCAGTACTTC
CDR3 protein: CASSPTGGRSYEQYF

clone size: -
J gene: TRBJ2-3
V gene: TRBV6-5
D gene: TRBD2
CDR3 DNA: TGTGCCAGCAATCGCCTAGCGGGAGGGCAAGATACGCAGTATTTT
CDR3 protein: CASNRLAGGQDTQYF

clone size: -
J gene: TRBJ2-3
V gene: TRBV5-1
D gene: TRBD2
CDR3 DNA: TGCGCCAGCAGCTCCCGGACTAGCGGGAGGGTTGATACGCAGTATTTT
CDR3 protein: CASSSRTSGRVDTQYF

clone size: -
J gene: TRBJ1-6
V gene: TRBV2
D gene: -
CDR3 DNA: TGTGCCAGCAGTGAAGCGGGACAAGGCTCACCCCTCCACTTT
CDR3 protein: CASSEAGQGSPLHF

clone size: -
J gene: TRBJ2-2
V gene: TRBV4-2
D gene: TRBD2
CDR3 DNA: TGTGCCAGCAGCCATACTGCGGGGGTGAACACCGGGGAGCTGTTTTTT
CDR3 protein: CASSHTAGVNTGELFF

clone size: -
J gene: TRBJ1-2
V gene: TRBV11-1
D gene: TRBD1
CDR3 DNA: TGTGCCAGCAGGAAAACACAGGGGGAGTATGGCTACACCTTC
CDR3 protein: CASRKTQGEYGYTF

clone size: -
J gene: TRBJ2-7
V gene: TRBV3-1/TRBV3-2
D gene: -
CDR3 DNA: TGTGCCAGCAGCCATCCCGCCGCCGAGCAGTACTTC
CDR3 protein: CASSHPAAEQYF

clone size: -
J gene: TRBJ2-5
V gene: TRBV6-5
D gene: -
CDR3 DNA: TGTGCCAGCCAACAGGTCGGAGAGACCCAGTACTTC
CDR3 protein: CASQQVGETQYF

clone size: -
J gene: TRBJ1-5
V gene: TRBV4-3
D gene: TRBD1
CDR3 DNA: TGCGCCAGCAGCCAAGAATGGACAGGGATGCAGCCCCAGCATTTT
CDR3 protein: CASSQEWTGMQPQHF

clone size: -
J gene: TRBJ2-2
V gene: TRBV7-6
D gene: -
CDR3 DNA: TGTGCCAGCACCCTAGACAGGAGCCAAAACACCGGGGAGCTGTTTTTT
CDR3 protein: CASTLDRSQNTGELFF

clone size: -
J gene: TRBJ1-3
V gene: TRBV5-4
D gene: -
CDR3 DNA: TGTGCCAGCAGCTTAGACGGAAAACCGTATGGAAACACCATATATTTT
CDR3 protein: CASSLDGKPYGNTIYF

clone size: -
J gene: TRBJ1-1
V gene: TRBV10-3
D gene: -
CDR3 DNA: TGTGCCATCAGTGAGTCCCAGAGCACTGAAGCTTTCTTT
CDR3 protein: CAISESQSTEAFF

clone size: -
J gene: TRBJ1-3
V gene: TRBV6-5
D gene: -
CDR3 DNA: TGTGCCAGCAGTCCCGATCCCCGGGGGGCGCACACCATATATTTT
CDR3 protein: CASSPDPRGAHTIYF

clone size: -
J gene: TRBJ1-1
V gene: TRBV5-1
D gene: -
CDR3 DNA: TGCGCCAGCAGCTTAGTAACAGCGAGGAACACTGAAGCTTTCTTT
CDR3 protein: CASSLVTARNTEAFF

clone size: -
J gene: TRBJ1-4
V gene: TRBV7-8
D gene: -
CDR3 DNA: TGTGCCAGCAGCTTACCCACAGGGGAAAAACTGTTTTTT
CDR3 protein: CASSLPTGEKLFF

clone size: -
J gene: TRBJ2-7
V gene: TRBV12-3/TRBV12-4
D gene: -
CDR3 DNA: TGTGCCAGCAGTTTCGGTTCTACCGAGCAGTACTTC
CDR3 protein: CASSFGSTEQYF

clone size: -
J gene: TRBJ1-4
V gene: TRBV9
D gene: -
CDR3 DNA: TGTGCCAGCAGCGTAATGCGAGAGGGACACACTACGCTGACCCCCCCCAATGAAAAACTGTTTTTT
CDR3 protein: CASSVMREGHTTLTPPNEKLFF

clone size: -
J gene: TRBJ1-1
V gene: TRBV7-2
D gene: -
CDR3 DNA: TGTGCCAGCAGCTTAGGTGCTGCCACGAACACTGAAGCTTTCTTT
CDR3 protein: CASSLGAATNTEAFF

clone size: few
J gene: TRBJ1-2
V gene: TRBV4-1
D gene: -
CDR3 DNA: TGCGCCAGCAGCCAAGATCGGAAAGGGGACGGCTACACCTTC
CDR3 protein: CASSQDRKGDGYTF

clone size: -
J gene: TRBJ2-7
V gene: TRBV20-1
D gene: TRBD1
CDR3 DNA: TGCAGTGCTGGACAGGGGTACGAGCAGTACTTC
CDR3 protein: CSAGQGYEQYF

clone size: -
J gene: TRBJ2-1
V gene: TRBV7-2
D gene: -
CDR3 DNA: TGTGCCAGCAGCTTAGTATCTGTGGGCCTTTTTGTCTTC
CDR3 protein: CASSLVSVGLFVF

clone size: -
J gene: TRBJ2-4
V gene: TRBV19
D gene: -
CDR3 DNA: TGTGCCAGTAGTATTGTGGGAACCAAAAACATTCAGTACTTC
CDR3 protein: CASSIVGTKNIQYF

clone size: -
J gene: TRBJ2-7
V gene: TRBV5-1
D gene: -
CDR3 DNA: TGCGCCAGCAGCTTGATGGGGAGCTCCTACGAGCAGTACTTC
CDR3 protein: CASSLMGSSYEQYF

clone size: -
J gene: TRBJ2-3
V gene: TRBV9
D gene: -
CDR3 DNA: TGTGCCAGCAGCGCCCGTGGGGGGAGAGATGATACGCAGTATTTT
CDR3 protein: CASSARGGRDDTQYF

clone size: -
J gene: TRBJ1-6
V gene: TRBV5-8
D gene: -
CDR3 DNA: TGTGCCAGCAGTTATCCAGGGGATTCCTATAATTCACCCCTCCACTTT
CDR3 protein: CASSYPGDSYNSPLHF

clone size: -
J gene: TRBJ2-7
V gene: TRBV4-1
D gene: -
CDR3 DNA: TGCGCCAGCAGCCAAGAAAGTTCCTACGAGCAGTACTTC
CDR3 protein: CASSQESSYEQYF

clone size: -
J gene: TRBJ2-5
V gene: TRBV7-9
D gene: -
CDR3 DNA: TGTGCCAGCAGCTTAATCGTCGATGGGGGGGCCCAGGAGACCCAGTACTTC
CDR3 protein: CASSLIVDGGAQETQYF

clone size: once
J gene: TRBJ2-2
V gene: TRBV25-1
D gene: -
CDR3 DNA: TGTGCCAGCAGTGACAGGGGTAACACCGGGGAGCTGTTTTTT
CDR3 protein: CASSDRGNTGELFF

clone size: -
J gene: TRBJ1-2
V gene: TRBV7-9
D gene: -
CDR3 DNA: TGTGCCAGCAGCTTACTGGGCCCGGACGGAGCTAACTATGGCTACACCTTC
CDR3 protein: CASSLLGPDGANYGYTF

clone size: -
J gene: TRBJ2-3
V gene: TRBV4-1
D gene: TRBD1
CDR3 DNA: TGCGCCAGCAGCCGGGGACAGGGAGGAGGTACAGATACGCAGTATTTT
CDR3 protein: CASSRGQGGGTDTQYF

clone size: -
J gene: TRBJ1-5
V gene: TRBV27
D gene: -
CDR3 DNA: TGTGCCAGCAGCACCACCCGGGGACGCCGAAATCAGCCCCAGCATTTT
CDR3 protein: CASSTTRGRRNQPQHF

clone size: -
J gene: TRBJ1-1
V gene: TRBV7-2
D gene: -
CDR3 DNA: TGTGCCAGCAGCTTAGCGGGGGGAGGGGAAGGAGCTTTCTTT
CDR3 protein: CASSLAGGGEGAFF